This T cell receptor (beta chain) was recorded in a study of long-term antiretroviral therapy in people with HIV. The assay used was immunoSEQ (version v3.0), run at survey level. Libraries were prepared by immunoSEQ multiplex PCR; TCRdb keeps only in-frame clonotypes and omits some of them. The sample has 20,000 to 25,000 clones, approximately 80% seen once. Trimming removed 3 bases from V and 8 bases from J, with 23 bases in between. The CDR3 length is 17 residues. Germline values: CDR1 MGHRA, CDR2 YSYEKL. One or more pre-ART and two or more post-ART PBMC samples were available from each donor. The rearrangement joins TRBV4-1 to TRBJ2-1; D tentatively fits TRBD1 or TRBD2 (5 bases each). Sequenced material: unsorted PBMCs, taken 1.2 years after starting antiretroviral therapy. This TCR came from a middle-aged woman with HIV. CDR3 coding DNA: TGCGCCAGCAGCCATCCCGGGTCGGGGCCCTCCGGGGATGAGCAGTTCTTC. Residues: CASSHPGSGPSGDEQFF.